Listed here are 12 T cell receptor beta chains from one sample, sequenced in a study of T cell responses to AZD1222 COVID-19 vaccine. Clones were sequenced by immunoSEQ multiplex PCR, and TCRdb holds only the in-frame ones, with some missing. The sample includes fewer than 100,000 clones, approximately 90% of them seen just once. The sequencing used peripheral blood, collected 28 days after the second AZD1222 dose. These receptors all stem from an adult who received the AZD1222 COVID-19 vaccine.

This clone came up a few times. This chain joins TRBV29-1 and TRBJ2-6, with TRBD2 as a possible D gene (6 bases). V lost 1 base, J lost 0 bases, and 13 bases lay in between. Germline V gene lookup returns CDR1 SQVTM and CDR2 ANQGSEA. This CDR3 comprises 17 residues. CDR3 DNA: TGCAGCGTTGAAGTGGAGGCCGGGGGCTCTGGGGCCAACGTCCTGACTTTC. Translation: CSVEVEAGGSGANVLTF.

This clone was counted at least ten times. This chain links TRBV3-1 (or the pseudogene TRBV3-2) with TRBJ2-5; no clear D. The CDR3 has 13 amino acids. Germline V gene lookup returns CDR1 LGHDT and CDR2 YNNKEL (reference sequence). V shed 0 bases and J shed 12 bases, with 14 bases lying between them. CDR3 amino acids: CASSQDRNWPEYF. The CDR3 DNA reads as TGTGCCAGCAGCCAAGATCGTAACTGGCCCGAGTACTTC.

The CDR3 bases are TGTGCCACCAGTGATCCAGGGAAGGACAACGAGCAGTACTTC. The encoded protein is CATSDPGKDNEQYF. The V gene is TRBV24-1, the J gene TRBJ2-7; maybe TRBD1 (5 bases). The CDR3 consists of 14 residues. CDR1 and CDR2 from the germline V gene are KGHDR and SFDVKD. V shed 3 bases and J shed 5 bases, with 13 bases lying between them.

The chain has TRBV2 and TRBJ1-1; D call uncertain. This CDR3 has 13 residues. The germline V gene has CDR1 SNHLY and CDR2 FYNNEI. Between the trimmed V and J ends, which lost 1 base and 3 bases, there was a span of 6 bases. The CDR3 DNA is TGTGCCAGCAGTGAAGACTTGTACACTGAAGCTTTCTTT. Its translation is CASSEDLYTEAFF. Supplemented by reference TRBV2 and TRBJ1-1, the full variable domain reads EPEVTQTPSHQVTQMGQEVILRCVPISNHLYFYWYRQILGQKVEFLVSFYNNEISEKSEIFDDQFSVERPDGSNFTLKIRSTKLEDSAMYFCASSEDLYTEAFFGQGTRLTVV.

This sequence joins TRBV30 and TRBJ1-5; TRBD1 matches 7 bases. Germline-derived CDR1 and CDR2 are GTSNPN and SVGIG (reference sequence). Losses at the gene ends were 3 bases for V and 3 bases for J; bases not matched to a gene: 11. This CDR3 is built from 16 residues. The chain's CDR3 is CAWSRTDRVDNQPQHF. The DNA of the CDR3 is TGTGCCTGGAGCCGAACCGACAGGGTGGACAATCAGCCCCAGCATTTT.

This chain uses TRBV28 with TRBJ1-2; TRBD1 agrees at 10 bases. The CDR3 consists of 15 residues. J gave up 3 bases and V 5 bases, and 6 bases lay outside the gene matches. Per germline, CDR1 MDHEN and CDR2 SYDVKM. The CDR3, as DNA: TGTGCCAGCAGTACCCGACAGGGGGCAGACTATGGCTACACCTTC. This translates into CASSTRQGADYGYTF.

Only one count was recorded for this clone. V usage is TRBV9 and J usage is TRBJ2-5; D is undetermined. The CDR3 loop spans 13 amino acids. The V and J ends lost 0 bases and 9 bases respectively, with 12 bases between them. Germline V lookup: CDR1 SGDLS, CDR2 YYNGEE. This CDR3 is CASSVVLGNPQYF. The CDR3 nucleotides read TGTGCCAGCAGCGTAGTGTTAGGGAACCCCCAGTACTTC. The variable domain in full, with the rest retrieved from reference TRBV9 and TRBJ2-5, is DSGVTQTPKHLITATGQRVTLRCSPRSGDLSVYWYQQSLDQGLQFLIQYYNGEERAKGNILERFSAQQFPDLHSELNLSSLELGDSALYFCASSVVLGNPQYFGPGTRLLVL.

The rearrangement joins TRBV16 to TRBJ2-7; D unresolved. V shed 4 bases and J shed 2 bases, with 18 bases lying between them. This CDR3 region has 16 residues. Germline CDR1 reads KGHSY; CDR2 reads FQNENV. CDR3 DNA: TGTGCCAGCAGCCCATGGGCCCAAGAAATGGCCTACGAGCAGTACTTC. Protein product: CASSPWAQEMAYEQYF.

The chain joins TRBV6-5 to TRBJ2-7; 12 nucleotides agree with TRBD1. Per germline, CDR1 MNHEY and CDR2 SVGAGI. J was trimmed by 6 bases and V by 6 bases; bases with no gene match: 6. The CDR3 spans 14 residues. The DNA of the CDR3 is TGTGCCAGCAGCTCCCGGGACAGGGGGCCCGAGCAGTACTTC. This translates into CASSSRDRGPEQYF.

This clone has more than one count but fewer than ten. The V and J genes are TRBV7-3 and TRBJ2-1, with unresolved D. The CDR3 totals 13 residues. The V gene's germline CDR1 is SGHTA and CDR2 FQGTGA. Trimming took off 1 base at V and 8 bases at J, with 9 bases between the two ends. The CDR3 sequence is CASSLIGNHEQFF. Written as DNA, the CDR3 is TGTGCCAGCAGCTTAATTGGGAACCATGAGCAGTTCTTC.

The V and J genes are TRBV6-5 and TRBJ1-3; 8 nucleotides agree with TRBD1. The V segment lost 6 bases and the J segment 3 bases; nucleotides outside the gene matches: 7. Germline V gene lookup returns CDR1 MNHEY and CDR2 SVGAGI. The CDR3 sequence is 15 residues long. The CDR3 loop is CASSRAGGLGNTIYF. CDR3 sequence (DNA): TGTGCCAGCAGCAGGGCAGGGGGCCTTGGAAACACCATATATTTT.

This clone was counted a few times. The genes are TRBV7-2 and TRBJ1-1; 9 nucleotides align to TRBD1. This CDR3 contains 14 residues. Per the germline V gene, CDR1 is SGHTA and CDR2 is FQGNSA. Trimming at V came to 5 bases and at J to 5 bases, leaving 6 bases not matched to a gene. CDR3 region: CASSLWGTGTEAFF. The CDR3 bases are TGTGCCAGCAGCCTATGGGGGACAGGGACTGAAGCTTTCTTT.